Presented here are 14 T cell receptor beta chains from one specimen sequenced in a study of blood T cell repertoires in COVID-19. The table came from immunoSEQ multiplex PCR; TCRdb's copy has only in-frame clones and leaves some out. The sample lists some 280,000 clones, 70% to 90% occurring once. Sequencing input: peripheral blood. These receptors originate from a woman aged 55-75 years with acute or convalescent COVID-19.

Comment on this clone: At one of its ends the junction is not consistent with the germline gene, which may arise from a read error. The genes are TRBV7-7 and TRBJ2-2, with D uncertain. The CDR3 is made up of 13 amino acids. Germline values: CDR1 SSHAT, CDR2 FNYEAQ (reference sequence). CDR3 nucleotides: TGTGCTAGCAGCTCGTCGCGCCTCGGGGAGCTGTTTTTT. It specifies CASSSSRLGELFF.

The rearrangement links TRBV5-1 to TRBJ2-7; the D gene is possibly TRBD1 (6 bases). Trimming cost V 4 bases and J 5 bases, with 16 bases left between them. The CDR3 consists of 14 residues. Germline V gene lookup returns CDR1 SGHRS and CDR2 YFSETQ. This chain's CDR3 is CASSPTTGDHEQYF. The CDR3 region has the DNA TGCGCCAGCAGCCCGACGACAGGAGACCACGAGCAGTACTTC.

In DNA form, the CDR3 reads TGCGCCAGCAGCTCGGGACAGGGGGTTAATCAGCCCCAGCATTTT. This codes for CASSSGQGVNQPQHF. V and J are TRBV5-1 and TRBJ1-5; 11 nucleotides align to TRBD1. Trimming removed 3 bases from V and 4 bases from J; junction bases left unmatched: 3. The CDR3 is made up of 15 amino acids. Germline values: CDR1 SGHRS, CDR2 YFSETQ.

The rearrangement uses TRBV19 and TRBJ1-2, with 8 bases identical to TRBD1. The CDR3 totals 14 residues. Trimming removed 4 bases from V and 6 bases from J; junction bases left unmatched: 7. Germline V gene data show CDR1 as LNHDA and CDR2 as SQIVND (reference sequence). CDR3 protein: CASSKDRGSHGYTF. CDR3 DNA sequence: TGTGCCAGTAGTAAAGACAGGGGATCTCATGGCTACACCTTC.

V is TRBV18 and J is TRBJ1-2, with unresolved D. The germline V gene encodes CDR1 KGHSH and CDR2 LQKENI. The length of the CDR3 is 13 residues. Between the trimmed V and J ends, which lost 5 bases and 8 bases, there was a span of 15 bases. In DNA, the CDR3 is TGTGCCAGCTCATCAGGTGCCCTTGAAGGCTACACCTTC. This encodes CASSSGALEGYTF.

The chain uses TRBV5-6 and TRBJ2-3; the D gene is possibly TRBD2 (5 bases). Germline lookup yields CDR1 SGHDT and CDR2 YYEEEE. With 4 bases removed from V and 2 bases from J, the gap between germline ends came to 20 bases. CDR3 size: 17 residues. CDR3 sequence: CASSRPNPGRDTDTQYF. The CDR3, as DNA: TGTGCCAGCAGCCGCCCGAATCCCGGCCGGGACACAGATACGCAGTATTTT.

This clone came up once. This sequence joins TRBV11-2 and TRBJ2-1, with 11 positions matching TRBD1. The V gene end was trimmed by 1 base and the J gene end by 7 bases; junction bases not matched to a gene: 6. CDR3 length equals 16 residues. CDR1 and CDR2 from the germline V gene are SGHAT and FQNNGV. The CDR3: CASSLVRTGGANEQFF. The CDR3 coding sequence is TGTGCCAGCAGCTTAGTCAGGACAGGGGGCGCGAATGAGCAGTTCTTC.

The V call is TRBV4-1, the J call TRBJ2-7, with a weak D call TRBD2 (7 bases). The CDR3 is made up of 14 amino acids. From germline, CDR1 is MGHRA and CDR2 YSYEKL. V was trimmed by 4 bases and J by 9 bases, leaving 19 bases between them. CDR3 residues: CASSRAGASVGQYF. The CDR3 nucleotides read TGCGCCAGCAGCCGGGCGGGGGCTTCAGTTGGGCAGTACTTC.

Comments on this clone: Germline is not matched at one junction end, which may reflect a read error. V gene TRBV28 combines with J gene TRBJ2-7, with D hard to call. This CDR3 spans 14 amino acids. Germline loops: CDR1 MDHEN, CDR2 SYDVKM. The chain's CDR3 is CAGRSASSPYEQYF. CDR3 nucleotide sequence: TGTGCCGGCAGAAGCGCTTCCAGTCCCTACGAGCAGTACTTC. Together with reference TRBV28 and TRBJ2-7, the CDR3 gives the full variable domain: DVKVTQSSRYLVKRTGEKVFLECVQDMDHENMFWYRQDPGLGLRLIYFSYDVKMKEKGDIPEGYSVSREKKERFSLILESASTNQTSMYLCAGRSASSPYEQYFGPGTRLTVT.

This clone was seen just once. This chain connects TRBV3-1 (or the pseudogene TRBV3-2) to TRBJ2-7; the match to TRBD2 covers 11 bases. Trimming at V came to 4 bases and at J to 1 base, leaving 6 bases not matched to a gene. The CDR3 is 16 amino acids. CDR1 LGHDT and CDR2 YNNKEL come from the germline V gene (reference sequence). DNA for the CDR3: TGTGCCAGCAGCCTCCGACTAGCGGGATATTCCTACGAGCAGTACTTC. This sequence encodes CASSLRLAGYSYEQYF.

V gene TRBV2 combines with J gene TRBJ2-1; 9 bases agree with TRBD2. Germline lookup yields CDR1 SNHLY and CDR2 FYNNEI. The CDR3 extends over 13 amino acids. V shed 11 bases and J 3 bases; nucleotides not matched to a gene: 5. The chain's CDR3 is CASSSGDYNEQFF. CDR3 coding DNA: TGTGCCTCGTCTAGCGGGGACTACAATGAGCAGTTCTTC.

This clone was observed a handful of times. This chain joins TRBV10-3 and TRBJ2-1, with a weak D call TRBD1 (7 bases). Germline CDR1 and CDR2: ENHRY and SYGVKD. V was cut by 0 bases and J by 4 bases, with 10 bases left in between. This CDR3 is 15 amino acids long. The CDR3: CAISESRGEYNEQFF. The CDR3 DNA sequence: TGTGCCATCAGTGAGTCCAGGGGGGAATACAATGAGCAGTTCTTC.

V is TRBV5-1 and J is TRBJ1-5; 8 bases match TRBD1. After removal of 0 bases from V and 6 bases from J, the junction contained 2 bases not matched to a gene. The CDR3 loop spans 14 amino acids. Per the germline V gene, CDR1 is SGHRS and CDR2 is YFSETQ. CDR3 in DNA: TGCGCCAGCAGCTTGGCAGGGGGCGGTCAGCCCCAGCATTTT. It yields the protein CASSLAGGGQPQHF.

CDR3 nucleotide sequence: TGTGCCAGCAGCTTACCAGGGAGGGAGTTCTTC. It translates to CASSLPGREFF. The chain recombines TRBV7-8 with TRBJ2-1; 7 bases line up with TRBD2. V was clipped by 2 bases and J by 14 bases; unmatched bases: 3. The CDR3 runs to 11 residues. CDR1 and CDR2 (germline): SGHVS, FQNEAQ.